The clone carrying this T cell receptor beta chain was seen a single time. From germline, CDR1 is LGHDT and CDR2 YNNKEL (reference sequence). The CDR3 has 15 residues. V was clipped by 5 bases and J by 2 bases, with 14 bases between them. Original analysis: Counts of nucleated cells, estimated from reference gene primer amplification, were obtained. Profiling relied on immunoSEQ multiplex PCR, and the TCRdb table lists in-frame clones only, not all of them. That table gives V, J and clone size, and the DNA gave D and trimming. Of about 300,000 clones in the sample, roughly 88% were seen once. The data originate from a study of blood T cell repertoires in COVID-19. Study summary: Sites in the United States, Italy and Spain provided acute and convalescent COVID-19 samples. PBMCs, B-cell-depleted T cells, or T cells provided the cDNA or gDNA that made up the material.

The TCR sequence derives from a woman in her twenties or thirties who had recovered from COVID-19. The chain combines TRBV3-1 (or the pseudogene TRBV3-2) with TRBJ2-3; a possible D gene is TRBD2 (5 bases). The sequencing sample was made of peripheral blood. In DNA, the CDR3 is TGTGCCAGCAGCTTTAACCTAGCAACCACAGATACGCAGTATTTT. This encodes CASSFNLATTDTQYF.